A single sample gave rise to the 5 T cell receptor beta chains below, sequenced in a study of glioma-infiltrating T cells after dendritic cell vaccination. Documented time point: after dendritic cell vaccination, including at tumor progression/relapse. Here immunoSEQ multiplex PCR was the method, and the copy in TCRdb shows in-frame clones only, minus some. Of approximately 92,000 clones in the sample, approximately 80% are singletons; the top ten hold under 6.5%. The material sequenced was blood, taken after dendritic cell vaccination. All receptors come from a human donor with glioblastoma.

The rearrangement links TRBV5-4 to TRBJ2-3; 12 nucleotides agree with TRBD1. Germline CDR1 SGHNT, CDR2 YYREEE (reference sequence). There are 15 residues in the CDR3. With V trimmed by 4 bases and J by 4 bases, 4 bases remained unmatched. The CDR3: CASSPGQGASDTQYF. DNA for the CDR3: TGTGCCAGCAGCCCGGGACAGGGGGCTTCAGATACGCAGTATTTT.

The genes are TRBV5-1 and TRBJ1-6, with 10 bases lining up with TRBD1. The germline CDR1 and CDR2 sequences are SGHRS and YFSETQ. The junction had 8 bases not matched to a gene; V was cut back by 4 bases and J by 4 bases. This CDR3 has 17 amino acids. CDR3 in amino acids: CASSLRTGGSYNSPLHF. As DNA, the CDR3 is TGCGCCAGCAGCCTGAGGACAGGGGGATCTTATAATTCACCCCTCCACTTT.

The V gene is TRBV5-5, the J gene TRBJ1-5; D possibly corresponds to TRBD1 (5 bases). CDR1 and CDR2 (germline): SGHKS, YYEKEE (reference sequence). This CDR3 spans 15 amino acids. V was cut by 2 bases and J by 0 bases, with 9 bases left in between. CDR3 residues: CASSFRQGSNQPQHF. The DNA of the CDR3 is TGTGCCAGCAGCTTCCGGCAGGGTAGCAATCAGCCCCAGCATTTT.

The CDR3 coding sequence is TGTGCCAGTAGCCTGAATGTGGGAATCCAGGGTTACGGCTACACCTTC. Protein product: CASSLNVGIQGYGYTF. The V and J genes are TRBV19 and TRBJ1-2; TRBD1 might be the D (5 bases). The CDR3 consists of 16 residues. The germline V and J ends were trimmed by 6 bases and 8 bases, with 25 bases remaining between them. Germline CDR1 LNHDA, CDR2 SQIVND (reference sequence). The variable domain in full, completed from reference TRBV19 and TRBJ1-2, reads DGGITQSPKYLFRKEGQNVTLSCEQNLNHDAMYWYRQDPGQGLRLIYYSQIVNDFQKGDIAEGYSVSREKKESFPLTVTSAQKNPTAFYLCASSLNVGIQGYGYTFGSGTRLTVV.

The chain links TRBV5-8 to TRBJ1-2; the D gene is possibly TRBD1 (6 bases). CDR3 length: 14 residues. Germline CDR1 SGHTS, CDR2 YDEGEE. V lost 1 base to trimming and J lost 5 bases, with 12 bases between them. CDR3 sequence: CASSLSGETYGYTF. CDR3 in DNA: TGTGCCAGCAGCTTGTCAGGGGAAACTTATGGCTACACCTTC.